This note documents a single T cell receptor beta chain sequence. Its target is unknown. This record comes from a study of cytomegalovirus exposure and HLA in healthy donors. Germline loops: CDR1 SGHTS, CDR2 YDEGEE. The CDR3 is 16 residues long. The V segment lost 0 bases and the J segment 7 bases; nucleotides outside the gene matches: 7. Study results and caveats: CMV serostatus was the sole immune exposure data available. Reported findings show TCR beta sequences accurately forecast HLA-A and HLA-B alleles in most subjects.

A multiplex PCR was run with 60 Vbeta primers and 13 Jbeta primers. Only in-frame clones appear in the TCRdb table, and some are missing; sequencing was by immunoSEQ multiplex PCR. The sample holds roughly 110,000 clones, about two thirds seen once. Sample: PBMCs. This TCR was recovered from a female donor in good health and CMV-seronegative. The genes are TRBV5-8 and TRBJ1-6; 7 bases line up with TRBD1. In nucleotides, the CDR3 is TGTGCCAGCAGCTTGGTGGCAGGGGGTAGGAATTCACCCCTCCACTTT. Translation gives CASSLVAGGRNSPLHF.